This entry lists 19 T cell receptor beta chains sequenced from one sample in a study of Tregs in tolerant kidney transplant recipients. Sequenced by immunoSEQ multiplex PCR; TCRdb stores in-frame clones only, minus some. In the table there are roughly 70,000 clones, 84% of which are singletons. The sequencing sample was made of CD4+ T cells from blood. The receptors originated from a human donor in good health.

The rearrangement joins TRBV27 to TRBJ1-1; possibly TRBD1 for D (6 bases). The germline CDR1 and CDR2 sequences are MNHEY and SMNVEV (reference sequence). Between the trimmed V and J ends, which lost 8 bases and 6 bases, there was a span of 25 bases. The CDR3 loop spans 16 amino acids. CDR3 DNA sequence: TGTGCCAGCCACCCAGGTGTCGGGGGGCGCCGGTCTGAAGCTTTCTTT. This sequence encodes CASHPGVGGRRSEAFF.

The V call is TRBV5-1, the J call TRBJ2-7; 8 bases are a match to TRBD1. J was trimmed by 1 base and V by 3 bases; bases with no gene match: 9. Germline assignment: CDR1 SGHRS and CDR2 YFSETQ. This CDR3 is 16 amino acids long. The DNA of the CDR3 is TGCGCCAGCAGCTCCTACAGGGGGGCCCCTTCCTACGAGCAGTACTTC. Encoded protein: CASSSYRGAPSYEQYF.

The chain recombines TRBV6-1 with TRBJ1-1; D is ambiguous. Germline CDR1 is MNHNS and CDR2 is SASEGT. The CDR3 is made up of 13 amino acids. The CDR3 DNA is TGTGCTACAAGGGTGAACCGGGGTACTGAAGCTTTCTTT. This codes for CATRVNRGTEAFF.

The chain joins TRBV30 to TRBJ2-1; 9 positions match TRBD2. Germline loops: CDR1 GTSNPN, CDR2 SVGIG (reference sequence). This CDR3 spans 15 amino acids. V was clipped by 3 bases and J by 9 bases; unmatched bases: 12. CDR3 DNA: TGTGCCTGGAGCCCTAGCGGGAAGGGGGACATTGAGCAGTTCTTC. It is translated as CAWSPSGKGDIEQFF. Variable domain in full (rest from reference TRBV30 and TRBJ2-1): SQTIHQWPATLVQPVGSPLSLECTVEGTSNPNLYWYRQAAGRGLQLLFYSVGIGQISSEVPQNLSASRPQDRQFILSSKKLLLSDSGFYLCAWSPSGKGDIEQFFGPGTRLTVL.

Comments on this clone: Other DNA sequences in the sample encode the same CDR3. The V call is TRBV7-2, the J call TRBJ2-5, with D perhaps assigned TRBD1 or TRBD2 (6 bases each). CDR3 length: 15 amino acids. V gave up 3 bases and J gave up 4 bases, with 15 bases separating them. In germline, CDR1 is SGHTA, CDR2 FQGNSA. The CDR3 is CASSLIGGRRETQYF. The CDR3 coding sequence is TGTGCCAGCAGCTTGATTGGGGGGCGCAGAGAGACCCAGTACTTC.

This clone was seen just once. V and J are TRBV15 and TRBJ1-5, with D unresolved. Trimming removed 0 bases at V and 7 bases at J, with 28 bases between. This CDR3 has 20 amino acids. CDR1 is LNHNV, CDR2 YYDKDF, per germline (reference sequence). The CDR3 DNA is TGTGCCACCAGCAGAGAAGAACCCTCTATCCCTCCCCTTATAGGACAGCCCCAGCATTTT. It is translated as CATSREEPSIPPLIGQPQHF.

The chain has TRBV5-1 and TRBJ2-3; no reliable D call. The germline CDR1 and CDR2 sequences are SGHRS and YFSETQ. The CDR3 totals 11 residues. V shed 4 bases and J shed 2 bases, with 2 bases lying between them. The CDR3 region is CASSITDTQYF. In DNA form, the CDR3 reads TGCGCCAGCAGCATCACAGATACGCAGTATTTT.

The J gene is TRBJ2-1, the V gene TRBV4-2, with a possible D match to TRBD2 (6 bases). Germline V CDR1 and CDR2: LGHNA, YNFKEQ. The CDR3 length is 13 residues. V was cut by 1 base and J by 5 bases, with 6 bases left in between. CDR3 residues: CASSQAGDNEQFF. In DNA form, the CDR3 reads TGTGCCAGCAGCCAAGCGGGAGACAATGAGCAGTTCTTC.

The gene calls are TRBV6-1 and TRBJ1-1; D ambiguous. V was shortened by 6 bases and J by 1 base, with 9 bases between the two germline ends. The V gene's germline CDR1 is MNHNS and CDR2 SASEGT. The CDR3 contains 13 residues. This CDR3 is CASSEDPNTEAFF. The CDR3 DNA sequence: TGTGCCAGCAGCGAGGACCCGAACACTGAAGCTTTCTTT.

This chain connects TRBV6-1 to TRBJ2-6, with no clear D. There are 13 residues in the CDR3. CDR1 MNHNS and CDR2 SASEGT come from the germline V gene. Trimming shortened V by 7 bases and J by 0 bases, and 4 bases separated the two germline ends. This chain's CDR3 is CASKTSGANVLTF. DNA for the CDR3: TGTGCCAGCAAGACCTCTGGGGCCAACGTCCTGACTTTC.

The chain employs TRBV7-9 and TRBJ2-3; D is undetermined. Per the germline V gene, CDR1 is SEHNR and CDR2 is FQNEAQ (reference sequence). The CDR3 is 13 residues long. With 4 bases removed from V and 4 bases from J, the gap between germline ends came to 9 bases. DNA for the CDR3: TGTGCCAGCAGCTCCTCGGGTGCAGATACGCAGTATTTT. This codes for CASSSSGADTQYF.

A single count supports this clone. CDR3 residues: CASSAPANTIYF. CDR3 DNA sequence: TGTGCCAGCAGCGCCCCGGCAAACACCATATATTTT. V gene TRBV9 combines with J gene TRBJ1-3; D is unclear. Germline assignment: CDR1 SGDLS and CDR2 YYNGEE. V lost 3 bases and J lost 6, with 7 bases in between. The CDR3 length is 12 residues.

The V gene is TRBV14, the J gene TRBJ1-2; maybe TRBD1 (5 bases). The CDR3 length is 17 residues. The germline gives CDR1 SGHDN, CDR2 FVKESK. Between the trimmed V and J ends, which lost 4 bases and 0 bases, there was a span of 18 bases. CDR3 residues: CASSRGQGFLTNYGYTF. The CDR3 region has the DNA TGTGCCAGCAGCCGCGGGCAGGGTTTCCTAACTAACTATGGCTACACCTTC.

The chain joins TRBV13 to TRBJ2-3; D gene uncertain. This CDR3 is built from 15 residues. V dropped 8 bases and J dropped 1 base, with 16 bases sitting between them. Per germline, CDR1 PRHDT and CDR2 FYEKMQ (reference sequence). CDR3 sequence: CASCRTPSRTDTQYF. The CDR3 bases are TGTGCCAGCTGTCGGACCCCGAGCCGCACAGATACGCAGTATTTT.

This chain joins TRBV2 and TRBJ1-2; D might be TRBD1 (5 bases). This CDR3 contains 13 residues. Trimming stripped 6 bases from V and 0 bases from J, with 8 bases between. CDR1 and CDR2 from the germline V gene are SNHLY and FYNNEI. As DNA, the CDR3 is TGTGCCAGCAGAGGGGACGCTAACTATGGCTACACCTTC. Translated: CASRGDANYGYTF.

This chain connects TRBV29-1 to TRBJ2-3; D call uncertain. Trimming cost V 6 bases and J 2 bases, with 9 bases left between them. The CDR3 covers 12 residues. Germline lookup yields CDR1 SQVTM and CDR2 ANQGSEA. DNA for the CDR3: TGCAGCGTGGGGATTTCCACAGATACGCAGTATTTT. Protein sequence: CSVGISTDTQYF.

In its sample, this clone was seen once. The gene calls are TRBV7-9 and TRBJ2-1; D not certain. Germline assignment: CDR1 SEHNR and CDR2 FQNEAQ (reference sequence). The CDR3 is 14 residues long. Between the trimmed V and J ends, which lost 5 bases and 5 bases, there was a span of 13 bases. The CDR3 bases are TGTGCCAGCAGCCACCCGCGGTTAAACAATGAGCAGTTCTTC. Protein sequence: CASSHPRLNNEQFF.

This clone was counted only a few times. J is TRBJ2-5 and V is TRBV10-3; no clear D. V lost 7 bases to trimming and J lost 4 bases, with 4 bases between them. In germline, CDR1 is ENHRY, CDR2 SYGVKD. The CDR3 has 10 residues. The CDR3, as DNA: TGTGCCATCAAAGGAGAGACCCAGTACTTC. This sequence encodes CAIKGETQYF.

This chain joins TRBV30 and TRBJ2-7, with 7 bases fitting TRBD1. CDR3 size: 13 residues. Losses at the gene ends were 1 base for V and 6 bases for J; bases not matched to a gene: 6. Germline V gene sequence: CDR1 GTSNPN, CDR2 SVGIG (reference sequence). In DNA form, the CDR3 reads TGTGCCTGGAGTGGGACAGGCGGCTCCGAGCAGTACTTC. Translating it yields CAWSGTGGSEQYF.